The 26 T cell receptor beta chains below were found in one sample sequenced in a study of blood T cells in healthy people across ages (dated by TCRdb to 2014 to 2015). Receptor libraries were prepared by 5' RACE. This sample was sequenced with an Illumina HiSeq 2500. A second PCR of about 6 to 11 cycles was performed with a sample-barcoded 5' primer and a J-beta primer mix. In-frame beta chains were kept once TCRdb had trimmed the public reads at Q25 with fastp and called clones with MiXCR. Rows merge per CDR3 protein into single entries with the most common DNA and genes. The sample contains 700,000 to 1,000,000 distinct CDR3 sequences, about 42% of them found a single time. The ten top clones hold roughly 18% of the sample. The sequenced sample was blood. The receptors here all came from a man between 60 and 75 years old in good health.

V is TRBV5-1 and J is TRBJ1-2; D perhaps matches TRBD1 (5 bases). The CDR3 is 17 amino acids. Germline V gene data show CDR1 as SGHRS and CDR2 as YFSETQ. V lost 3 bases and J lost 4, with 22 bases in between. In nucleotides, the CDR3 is TGCGCCAGCAGCTCCCCATCCGAGACAGTGCTTAGCTATGGCTACACCTTC. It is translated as CASSSPSETVLSYGYTF.

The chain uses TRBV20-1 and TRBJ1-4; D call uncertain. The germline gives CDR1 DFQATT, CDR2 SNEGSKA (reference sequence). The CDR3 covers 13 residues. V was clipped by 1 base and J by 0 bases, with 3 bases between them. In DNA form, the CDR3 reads TGCAGTGCTAGAGTTCCAACTAATGAAAAACTGTTTTTT. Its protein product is CSARVPTNEKLFF.

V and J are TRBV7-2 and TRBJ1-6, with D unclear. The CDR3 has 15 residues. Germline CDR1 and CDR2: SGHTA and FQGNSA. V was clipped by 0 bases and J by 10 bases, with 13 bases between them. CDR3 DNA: TGTGCCAGCAGCTTAGCAATCGGGGTCGGGTCACCCCTCCACTTT. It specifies CASSLAIGVGSPLHF. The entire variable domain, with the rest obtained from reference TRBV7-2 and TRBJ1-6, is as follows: GAGVSQSPSNKVTEKGKDVELRCDPISGHTALYWYRQSLGQGLEFLIYFQGNSAPDKSGLPSDRFSAERTGGSVSTLTIQRTQQEDSAVYLCASSLAIGVGSPLHFGNGTRLTVT.

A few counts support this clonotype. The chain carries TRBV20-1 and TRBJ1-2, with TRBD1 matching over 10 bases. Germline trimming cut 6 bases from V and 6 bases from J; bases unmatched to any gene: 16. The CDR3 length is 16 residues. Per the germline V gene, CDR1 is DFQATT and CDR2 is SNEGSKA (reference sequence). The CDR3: CSAYRAVGTGDNGYTF. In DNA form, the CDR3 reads TGCAGTGCGTATCGGGCCGTGGGGACAGGGGATAATGGCTACACCTTC.

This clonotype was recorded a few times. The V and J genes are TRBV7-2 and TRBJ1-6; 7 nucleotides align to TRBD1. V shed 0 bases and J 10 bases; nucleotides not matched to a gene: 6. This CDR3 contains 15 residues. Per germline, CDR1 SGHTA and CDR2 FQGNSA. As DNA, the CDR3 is TGTGCCAGCAGCTTAGCCACAGGGGTACAATCACCCCTCCACTTT. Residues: CASSLATGVQSPLHF.

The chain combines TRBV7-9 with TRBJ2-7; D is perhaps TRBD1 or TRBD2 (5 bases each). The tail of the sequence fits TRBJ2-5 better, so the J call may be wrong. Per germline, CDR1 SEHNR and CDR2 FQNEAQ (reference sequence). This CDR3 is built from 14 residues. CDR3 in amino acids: CASSLSWGKETQYF. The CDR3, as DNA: TGTGCCAGCAGCTTATCCTGGGGGAAAGAGACCCAGTACTTC.

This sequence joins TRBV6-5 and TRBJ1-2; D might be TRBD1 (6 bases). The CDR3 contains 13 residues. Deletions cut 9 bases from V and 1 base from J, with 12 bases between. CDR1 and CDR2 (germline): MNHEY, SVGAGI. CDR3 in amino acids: CASRVDSNYGYTF. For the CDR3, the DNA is TGTGCCAGTAGGGTGGACAGTAACTATGGCTACACCTTC.

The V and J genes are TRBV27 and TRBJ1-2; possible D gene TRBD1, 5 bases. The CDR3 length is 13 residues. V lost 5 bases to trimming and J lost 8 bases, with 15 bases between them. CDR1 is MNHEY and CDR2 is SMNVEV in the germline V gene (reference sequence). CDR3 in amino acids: CASSDRGHEGYTF. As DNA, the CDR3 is TGTGCCAGCAGTGACCGGGGCCACGAAGGCTACACCTTC.

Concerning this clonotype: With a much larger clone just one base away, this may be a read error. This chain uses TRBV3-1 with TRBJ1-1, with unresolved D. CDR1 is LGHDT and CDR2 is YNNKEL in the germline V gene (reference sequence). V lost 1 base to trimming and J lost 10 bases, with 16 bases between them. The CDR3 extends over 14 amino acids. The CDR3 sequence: CASSQGPRESSAFF. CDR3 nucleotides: TGTGCCAGCAGCCAAGGACCCAGAGAGAGTTCAGCTTTCTTT.

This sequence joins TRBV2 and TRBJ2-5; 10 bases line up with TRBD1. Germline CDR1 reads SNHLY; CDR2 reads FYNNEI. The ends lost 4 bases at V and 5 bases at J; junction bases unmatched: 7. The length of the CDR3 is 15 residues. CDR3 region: CASSAGTGVGETQYF. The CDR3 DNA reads TGTGCCAGCAGTGCCGGGACAGGGGTAGGGGAGACCCAGTACTTC.

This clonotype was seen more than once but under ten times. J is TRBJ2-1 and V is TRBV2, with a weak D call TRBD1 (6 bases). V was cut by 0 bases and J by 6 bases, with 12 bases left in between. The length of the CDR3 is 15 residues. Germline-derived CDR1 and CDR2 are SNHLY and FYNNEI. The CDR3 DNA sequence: TGTGCCAGCAGTGAAGCGCATACAGGGAGCAATGAGCAGTTCTTC. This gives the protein CASSEAHTGSNEQFF.

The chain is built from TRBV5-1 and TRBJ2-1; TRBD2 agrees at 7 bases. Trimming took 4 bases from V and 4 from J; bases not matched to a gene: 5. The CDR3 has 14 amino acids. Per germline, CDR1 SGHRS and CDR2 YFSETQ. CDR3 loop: CASSTSVGYNEQFF. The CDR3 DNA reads TGCGCCAGCAGCACTAGCGTAGGGTACAATGAGCAGTTCTTC.

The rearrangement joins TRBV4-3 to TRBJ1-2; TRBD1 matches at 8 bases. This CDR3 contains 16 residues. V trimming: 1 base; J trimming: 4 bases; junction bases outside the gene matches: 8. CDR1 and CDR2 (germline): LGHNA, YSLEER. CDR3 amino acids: CASSQGRQGPSYGYTF. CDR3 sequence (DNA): TGCGCCAGCAGCCAAGGGCGACAGGGGCCTTCCTATGGCTACACCTTC.

In DNA, the CDR3 is TGTGCCAGCACCCTCACAGGGAATTCACCCCTCCACTTT. Its protein product is CASTLTGNSPLHF. This sequence joins TRBV12-3 or TRBV12-4 and TRBJ1-6; maybe TRBD1 (6 bases). The CDR3 sequence is 13 residues long. Trimming shortened V by 7 bases and J by 7 bases, and 11 bases separated the two germline ends.

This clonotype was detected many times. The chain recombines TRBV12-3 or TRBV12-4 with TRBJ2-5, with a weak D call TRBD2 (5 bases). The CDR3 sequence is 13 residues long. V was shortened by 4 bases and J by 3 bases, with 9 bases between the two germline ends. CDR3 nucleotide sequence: TGTGCCAGCAGTTCGGGATTGGAAGAGACCCAGTACTTC. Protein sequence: CASSSGLEETQYF.

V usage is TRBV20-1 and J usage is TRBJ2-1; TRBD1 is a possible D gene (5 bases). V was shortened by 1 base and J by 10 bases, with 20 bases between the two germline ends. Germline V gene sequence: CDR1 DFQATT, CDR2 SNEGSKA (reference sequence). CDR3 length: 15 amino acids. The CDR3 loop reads CSARGQGQLSYEQFF. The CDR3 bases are TGCAGTGCTAGAGGCCAGGGTCAACTCTCCTACGAGCAGTTCTTC.

CDR3 DNA: TGCGCCAGCAGCCACGTAGGGACTGGGGCCAACGTCCTGACTTTC. Residues: CASSHVGTGANVLTF. The chain employs TRBV4-1 and TRBJ2-6; D uncertain. Germline CDR1 MGHRA, CDR2 YSYEKL. Trimming left V 3 bases short and J 2 bases short, with 8 bases between. The CDR3 runs to 15 residues.

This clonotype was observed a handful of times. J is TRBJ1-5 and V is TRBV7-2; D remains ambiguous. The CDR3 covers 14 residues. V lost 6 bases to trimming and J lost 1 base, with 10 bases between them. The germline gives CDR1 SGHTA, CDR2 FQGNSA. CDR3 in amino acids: CASSPTVSNQPQHF. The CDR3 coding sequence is TGTGCCAGCAGTCCGACCGTCAGCAATCAGCCCCAGCATTTT.

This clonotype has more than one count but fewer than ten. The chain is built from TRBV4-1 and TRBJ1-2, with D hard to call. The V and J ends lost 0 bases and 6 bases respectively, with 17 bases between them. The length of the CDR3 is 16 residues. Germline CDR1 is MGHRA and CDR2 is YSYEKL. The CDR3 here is CASSQDVVSRLDGYTF. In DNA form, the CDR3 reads TGCGCCAGCAGCCAAGATGTGGTCAGCAGATTGGATGGCTACACCTTC.

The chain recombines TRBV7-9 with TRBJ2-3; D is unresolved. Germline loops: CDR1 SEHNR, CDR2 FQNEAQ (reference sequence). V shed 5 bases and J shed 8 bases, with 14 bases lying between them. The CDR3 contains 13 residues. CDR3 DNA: TGTGCCAGCAGCGTAGTGTGGGGTTCTACGCAGTATTTT. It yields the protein CASSVVWGSTQYF.

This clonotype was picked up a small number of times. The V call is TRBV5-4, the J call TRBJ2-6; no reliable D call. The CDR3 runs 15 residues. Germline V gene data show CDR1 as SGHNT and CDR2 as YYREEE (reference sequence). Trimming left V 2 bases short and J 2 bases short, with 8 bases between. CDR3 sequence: CASSFSGAGANVLTF. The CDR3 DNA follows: TGTGCCAGCAGCTTTTCTGGGGCTGGGGCCAACGTCCTGACTTTC.

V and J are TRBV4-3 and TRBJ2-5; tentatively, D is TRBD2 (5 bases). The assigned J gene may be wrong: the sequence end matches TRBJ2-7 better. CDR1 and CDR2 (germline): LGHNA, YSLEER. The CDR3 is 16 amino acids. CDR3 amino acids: CASSQDRAGGLDEQYF. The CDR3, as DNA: TGCGCCAGCAGCCAAGATCGTGCAGGAGGACTGGACGAGCAGTACTTC.

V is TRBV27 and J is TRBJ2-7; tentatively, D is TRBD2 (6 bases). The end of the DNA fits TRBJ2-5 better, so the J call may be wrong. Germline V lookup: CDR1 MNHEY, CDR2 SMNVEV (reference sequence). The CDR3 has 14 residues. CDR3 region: CASSWGLNQETQYF. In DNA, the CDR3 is TGTGCCAGCAGCTGGGGACTGAATCAAGAGACCCAGTACTTC.

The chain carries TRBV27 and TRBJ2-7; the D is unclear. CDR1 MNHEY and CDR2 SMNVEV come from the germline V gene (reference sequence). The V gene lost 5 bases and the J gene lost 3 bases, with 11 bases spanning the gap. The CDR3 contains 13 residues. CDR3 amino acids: CASSQTSVYEQYF. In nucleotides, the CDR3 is TGTGCCAGCAGTCAAACGTCGGTCTACGAGCAGTACTTC.

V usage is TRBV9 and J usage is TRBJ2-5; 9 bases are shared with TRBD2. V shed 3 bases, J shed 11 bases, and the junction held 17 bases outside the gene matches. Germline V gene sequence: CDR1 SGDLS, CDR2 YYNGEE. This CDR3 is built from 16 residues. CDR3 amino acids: CASSESAGGIYNEQYF. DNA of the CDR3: TGTGCCAGCAGCGAGTCCGCGGGGGGGATTTACAATGAGCAGTACTTC.

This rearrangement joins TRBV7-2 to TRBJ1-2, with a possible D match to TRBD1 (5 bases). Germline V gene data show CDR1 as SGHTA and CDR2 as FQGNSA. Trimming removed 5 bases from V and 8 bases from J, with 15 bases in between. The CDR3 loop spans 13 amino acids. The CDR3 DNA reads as TGTGCCAGCAGCCTCGAGGGGTCCTGGGGCTACACCTTC. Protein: CASSLEGSWGYTF. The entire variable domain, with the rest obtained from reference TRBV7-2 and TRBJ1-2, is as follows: GAGVSQSPSNKVTEKGKDVELRCDPISGHTALYWYRQSLGQGLEFLIYFQGNSAPDKSGLPSDRFSAERTGGSVSTLTIQRTQQEDSAVYLCASSLEGSWGYTFGSGTRLTVV.